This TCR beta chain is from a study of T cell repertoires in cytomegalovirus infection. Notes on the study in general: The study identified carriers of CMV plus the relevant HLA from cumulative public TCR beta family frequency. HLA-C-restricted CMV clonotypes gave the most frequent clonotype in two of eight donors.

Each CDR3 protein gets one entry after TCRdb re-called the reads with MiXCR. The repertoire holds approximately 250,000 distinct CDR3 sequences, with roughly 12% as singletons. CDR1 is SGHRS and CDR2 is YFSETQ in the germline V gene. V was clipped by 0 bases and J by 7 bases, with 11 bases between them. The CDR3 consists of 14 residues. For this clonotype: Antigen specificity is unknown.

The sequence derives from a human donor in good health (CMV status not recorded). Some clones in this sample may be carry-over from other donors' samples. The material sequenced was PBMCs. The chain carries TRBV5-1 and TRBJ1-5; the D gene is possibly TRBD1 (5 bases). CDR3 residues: CASSLAGTGQPQHF. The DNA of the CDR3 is TGCGCCAGCAGCTTGGCAGGGACGGGGCAGCCCCAGCATTTT.